This T cell receptor (beta chain) was documented in a study of T cell responses to AZD1222 COVID-19 vaccine. Study observations and caveats: Following two doses of AZD1222, Spike-specific TCR breadth and depth rose. The donors showed a predominance of white British ancestry and of females, with possible underestimation of clonal diversity. The CD4 TCRs associated with vaccination extended across spike and predominated at 160-218 and 743-854. Nearly half of spike-specific TCRs reportedly go after variant regions that carry no mutations.

Profiled with immunoSEQ multiplex PCR; TCRdb holds only in-frame clones, not every one. This sample carries around 260,000 clones, over 90% of them seen once, and the ten largest clones take 0.55%. In the case of this clone: The antigen remains undetermined.

Sequenced here: peripheral blood, sampled on day 0 of AZD1222 vaccination. The clonotype comes from an adult in good health.

The CDR3 reads CASSQVPGTGYAGYTF. In DNA form, the CDR3 reads TGCGCCAGCAGCCAAGTCCCCGGGACAGGGTATGCGGGCTACACCTTC. The chain combines TRBV4-1 with TRBJ1-2, with TRBD1 matching over 9 bases. The germline V gene encodes CDR1 MGHRA and CDR2 YSYEKL. J gave up 8 bases and V 1 base, and 11 bases lay outside the gene matches. The CDR3 runs 16 residues.